This TCR beta chain was captured in a study of cytomegalovirus exposure and HLA in healthy donors. Whole-study findings and limits: Sequencing had likely introduced a cluster of highly shared sequence variants as an artifact. Available immune exposure information was restricted to CMV serostatus only. A later analysis found that most CMV-associated TCR beta chains appeared HLA-restricted. The study flagged fewer than 200 TCR beta chains as cytomegalovirus-associated.

The PCR used 60 Vbeta and 13 Jbeta primers. Here immunoSEQ multiplex PCR was the method, and the copy in TCRdb shows in-frame clones only, minus some. In the table there are 100,000 to 150,000 clones, around 77% of which are singletons. In the case of this clone: Antigen specificity is unknown. Mismatch with germline at one junction end may stem from a read error.

Germline CDR1 DFQATT, CDR2 SNEGSKA (reference sequence). The CDR3 loop spans 11 amino acids. The sequencing input was PBMCs. This TCR came from an older woman in good health and CMV-seronegative. The J gene is TRBJ1-4, the V gene TRBV20-1; 11 bases map to TRBD1. For the CDR3, the DNA is TGCGGTGCCCCCTTAGGGACAGGGGGGTTTTTT. It codes for CGAPLGTGGFF.